These 19 T cell receptor beta chains originate from one sample sequenced in a study of cytomegalovirus exposure and HLA in healthy donors. 13 Jbeta primers and 60 Vbeta primers were used for the PCR. Assay: immunoSEQ multiplex PCR; the TCRdb copy retains only in-frame clones and omits some. Found here are 150,000 to 200,000 clones, less than 85% of them singletons; the top ten hold 4.5% to 5.5%. Sequencing used PBMCs. Receptor source: a man aged 18 to 29 in good health and CMV-seronegative.

CDR3 region: CASKRNRGSHEQYF. The DNA for the CDR3 is TGCGCCAGCAAGCGTAATCGGGGGTCCCACGAGCAGTACTTC. The chain combines TRBV5-1 with TRBJ2-7; weak D call: TRBD2 (6 bases). Germline V lookup: CDR1 SGHRS, CDR2 YFSETQ. The ends were cut back, 6 bases at V and 5 bases at J, with 18 bases in the middle. The CDR3 runs 14 residues.

The chain combines TRBV27 with TRBJ1-5; D not certain. Between the trimmed V and J ends, which lost 4 bases and 4 bases, there was a span of 8 bases. Germline CDR1 reads MNHEY; CDR2 reads SMNVEV (reference sequence). The CDR3 totals 13 residues. In DNA, the CDR3 is TGTGCCAGCAGTTCCAGAGGAAATCAGCCCCAGCATTTT. It yields the protein CASSSRGNQPQHF.

This clone was found once. The junction shows a germline mismatch at one end, possibly a read error. This chain links TRBV7-9 with TRBJ2-1; the D is unclear. Germline CDR1 reads SEHNR; CDR2 reads FQNEAQ (reference sequence). The CDR3 has 14 amino acids. DNA for the CDR3: TGTTCCAGCATCTTATCTCCAGAGCTCGGGGAGCAGTTCTTC. This gives the protein CSSILSPELGEQFF. Combining the CDR3 with reference TRBV7-9 and TRBJ2-1 gives the whole variable domain DTGVSQNPRHKITKRGQNVTFRCDPISEHNRLYWYRQTLGQGPEFLTYFQNEAQLEKSRLLSDRFSAERPKGSFSTLEIQRTEQGDSAMYLCSSILSPELGEQFFGPGTRLTVL.

The V call is TRBV11-1, the J call TRBJ2-3; TRBD2 matches at 8 bases. This CDR3 comprises 14 residues. V lost 1 base, J lost 3 bases, and 0 bases stayed unmatched. Germline assignment: CDR1 SGHAT and CDR2 FQDESV (reference sequence). CDR3 region: CASSLGLATDTQYF. Here the CDR3 DNA reads TGTGCCAGCAGCTTAGGACTAGCGACAGATACGCAGTATTTT.

The chain has TRBV19 and TRBJ2-1; 8 nucleotides align to TRBD2. CDR3 length: 14 amino acids. Germline assignment: CDR1 LNHDA and CDR2 SQIVND (reference sequence). V was clipped by 8 bases and J by 6 bases; unmatched bases: 9. The CDR3 nucleotides read TGTGCCAGTTCCCCGGCGGGAGGTCCCAATGAGCAGTTCTTC. Translating it yields CASSPAGGPNEQFF.

J is TRBJ1-2 and V is TRBV4-1; D might be TRBD1 (6 bases). The V gene's germline CDR1 is MGHRA and CDR2 YSYEKL. V lost 1 base, J lost 8 bases, and 26 bases lay in between. This CDR3 has 18 residues. The CDR3 DNA is TGCGCCAGCAGCCAAGCTTTGGCGGGGGGCGAGCCTGCTTCGGGCTACACCTTC. Translated, it gives CASSQALAGGEPASGYTF.

The rearrangement uses TRBV5-1 and TRBJ2-1; possible D gene TRBD2, 6 bases. The CDR3 is made up of 14 amino acids. Germline values: CDR1 SGHRS, CDR2 YFSETQ. Deletions cut 6 bases from V and 8 bases from J, with 18 bases between. CDR3 coding DNA: TGCGCCAGCAAGTACAGCTCTGGAGGGGATGAGCAGTTCTTC. Protein product: CASKYSSGGDEQFF.

This clone has a single count. The genes are TRBV7-6 and TRBJ2-1; D remains unclear. V gave up 5 bases and J gave up 3 bases, with 8 bases separating them. From germline, CDR1 is SGHVS and CDR2 FNYEAQ. The CDR3 is 13 residues long. The CDR3 DNA reads as TGTGCCAGCAGCCCAGGTGGCTACAATGAGCAGTTCTTC. Amino acid sequence: CASSPGGYNEQFF.

The chain is built from TRBV10-3 and TRBJ2-2; no reliable D call. The germline V and J ends were trimmed by 9 bases and 4 bases, with 6 bases remaining between them. The CDR3 extends over 11 amino acids. Germline V lookup: CDR1 ENHRY, CDR2 SYGVKD. CDR3: CAMGVTGELFF. Written as DNA, the CDR3 is TGTGCCATGGGCGTCACCGGGGAGCTGTTTTTT.

The chain employs TRBV6-6 and TRBJ2-3; D is unclear. The germline V gene has CDR1 MNHNY and CDR2 SVGAGI (reference sequence). This CDR3 region has 13 residues. V lost 3 bases and J lost 0, with 4 bases in between. The CDR3 nucleotides read TGTGCCAGCAGTTATATTAGCACAGATACGCAGTATTTT. Its translation: CASSYISTDTQYF.

The J gene is TRBJ1-3, the V gene TRBV5-1; the match to TRBD1 covers 10 bases. Per germline, CDR1 SGHRS and CDR2 YFSETQ. The CDR3 has 16 residues. V lost 4 bases and J lost 4; bases outside the gene matches: 8. The CDR3 nucleotides read TGCGCCAGCAGCGCTGGGACAGGGGTTGTAGGAAACACCATATATTTT. It encodes CASSAGTGVVGNTIYF.

CDR3 region: CASSPWGRVQDTQYF. In nucleotides, the CDR3 is TGTGCCAGCAGCCCGTGGGGCAGGGTGCAAGATACGCAGTATTTT. This chain uses TRBV9 with TRBJ2-3; D possibly corresponds to TRBD1 (5 bases). This CDR3 is 15 amino acids long. Germline V lookup: CDR1 SGDLS, CDR2 YYNGEE. V was pared by 4 bases and J by 5 bases, with 17 bases between.

The J gene is TRBJ2-7, the V gene TRBV6-6; TRBD2 matches 7 bases. Germline V gene sequence: CDR1 MNHNY, CDR2 SVGAGI (reference sequence). The CDR3 totals 13 residues. Trimming removed 7 bases from V and 7 bases from J; junction bases left unmatched: 10. CDR3 bases: TGTGCCAGCAAAGTTACCTGGGAGGGGGAGCAGTACTTC. Translating gives CASKVTWEGEQYF.

CDR3 amino acids: CASSLDFTDTQYF. In nucleotides, the CDR3 is TGTGCCAGCAGCTTAGACTTCACAGATACGCAGTATTTT. The rearrangement uses TRBV7-6 and TRBJ2-3; no clear D. The CDR3 loop spans 13 amino acids. Germline-derived CDR1 and CDR2 are SGHVS and FNYEAQ. V was cut by 1 base and J by 2 bases, with 4 bases left in between.

This clone was seen only a few times. The rearrangement links TRBV6-5 to TRBJ1-3; a weak D match, TRBD1 (6 bases). This CDR3 region has 11 residues. The germline V and J ends were trimmed by 5 bases and 7 bases, with 6 bases remaining between them. Germline CDR1 reads MNHEY; CDR2 reads SVGAGI. The CDR3 region is CASSRGNTIYF. DNA for the CDR3: TGTGCCAGCAGTAGGGGGAACACCATATATTTT.

The chain joins TRBV6-5 to TRBJ2-5; maybe TRBD1 (6 bases). The J call is uncertain, as TRBJ2-7 better fits the DNA end. Per germline, CDR1 MNHEY and CDR2 SVGAGI. There are 16 residues in the CDR3. The CDR3 sequence: CASSYFPGQSSYEQYF. CDR3 bases: TGTGCCAGCAGTTACTTCCCCGGACAGTCCTCCTACGAGCAGTACTTC.

In its sample, this clone was seen once. The rearrangement links TRBV5-1 to TRBJ2-2; D ambiguous. Looked up from germline, CDR1 is SGHRS and CDR2 is YFSETQ. Trimming cost V 4 bases and J 10 bases, with 20 bases left between them. The CDR3 is made up of 15 amino acids. CDR3 bases: TGCGCCAGCAGCGCCTCGGCGGTACCAAACGAGGAGCTGTTTTTT. Translating gives CASSASAVPNEELFF.

This chain joins TRBV30 and TRBJ1-3; D uncertain. Germline lookup yields CDR1 GTSNPN and CDR2 SVGIG (reference sequence). Deletions cut 2 bases from V and 4 bases from J, with 9 bases between. The CDR3 is made up of 13 amino acids. CDR3 coding DNA: TGTGCCTGGAGTCACGCGGGGGGAAACACCATATATTTT. Translating gives CAWSHAGGNTIYF.

The rearrangement uses TRBV11-3 and TRBJ1-2; possible D gene TRBD1, 5 bases. The CDR3 is 16 amino acids. CDR1 is SGHNT, CDR2 YENEEA, per germline. Trimming shortened V by 7 bases and J by 4 bases, and 22 bases separated the two germline ends. The CDR3 DNA reads TGTGCCAGCACGAATGGGGCTGGGGGGGATAGCTATGGCTACACCTTC. It codes for CASTNGAGGDSYGYTF.